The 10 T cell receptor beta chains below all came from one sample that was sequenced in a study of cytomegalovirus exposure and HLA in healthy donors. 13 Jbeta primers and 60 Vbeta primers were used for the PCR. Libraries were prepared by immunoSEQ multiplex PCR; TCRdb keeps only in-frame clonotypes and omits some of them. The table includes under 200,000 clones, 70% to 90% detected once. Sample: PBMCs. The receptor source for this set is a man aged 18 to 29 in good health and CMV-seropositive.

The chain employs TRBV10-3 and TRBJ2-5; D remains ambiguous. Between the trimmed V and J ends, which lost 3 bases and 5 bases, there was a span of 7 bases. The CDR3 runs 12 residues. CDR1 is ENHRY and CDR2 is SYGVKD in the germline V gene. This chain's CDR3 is CAISDRSETQYF. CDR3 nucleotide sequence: TGTGCCATCAGTGACCGGAGTGAGACCCAGTACTTC.

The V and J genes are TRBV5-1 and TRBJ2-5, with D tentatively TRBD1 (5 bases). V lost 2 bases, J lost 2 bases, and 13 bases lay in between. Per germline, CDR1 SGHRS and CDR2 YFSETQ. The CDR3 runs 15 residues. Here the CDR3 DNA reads TGCGCCAGCAGCTTTAGCCAGGGTTTACAAGAGACCCAGTACTTC. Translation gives CASSFSQGLQETQYF. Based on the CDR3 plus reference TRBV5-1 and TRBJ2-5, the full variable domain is KAGVTQTPRYLIKTRGQQVTLSCSPISGHRSVSWYQQTPGQGLQFLFEYFSETQRNKGNFPGRFSGRQFSNSRSEMNVSTLELGDSALYLCASSFSQGLQETQYFGPGTRLLVL.

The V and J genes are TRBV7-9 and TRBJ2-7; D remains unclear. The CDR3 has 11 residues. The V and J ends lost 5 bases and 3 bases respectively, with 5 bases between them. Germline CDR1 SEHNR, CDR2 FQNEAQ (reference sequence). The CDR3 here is CASSPLYEQYF. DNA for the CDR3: TGTGCCAGCAGCCCCCTCTACGAGCAGTACTTC.

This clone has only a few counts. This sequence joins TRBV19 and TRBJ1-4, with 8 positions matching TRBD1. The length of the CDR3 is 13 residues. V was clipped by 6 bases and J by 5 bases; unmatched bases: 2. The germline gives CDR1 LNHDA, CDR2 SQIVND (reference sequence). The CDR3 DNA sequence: TGTGCCAGTAGGGACAGGGTCAATGAAAAACTGTTTTTT. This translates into CASRDRVNEKLFF.

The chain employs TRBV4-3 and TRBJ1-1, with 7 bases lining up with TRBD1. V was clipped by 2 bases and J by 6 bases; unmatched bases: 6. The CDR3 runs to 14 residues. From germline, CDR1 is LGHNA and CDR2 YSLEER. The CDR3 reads CASSQSTGVAEAFF. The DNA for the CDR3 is TGCGCCAGCAGCCAATCCACAGGGGTTGCTGAAGCTTTCTTT.

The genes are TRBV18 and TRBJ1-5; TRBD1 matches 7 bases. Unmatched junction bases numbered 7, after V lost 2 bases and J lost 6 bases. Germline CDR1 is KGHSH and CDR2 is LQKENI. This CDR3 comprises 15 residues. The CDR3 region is CASSPMQGGGQPQHF. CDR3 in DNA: TGTGCCAGCTCACCAATGCAAGGGGGCGGTCAGCCCCAGCATTTT.

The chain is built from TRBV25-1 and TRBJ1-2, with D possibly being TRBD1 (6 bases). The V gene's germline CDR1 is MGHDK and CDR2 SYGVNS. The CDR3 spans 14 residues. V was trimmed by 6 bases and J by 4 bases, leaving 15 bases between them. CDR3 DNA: TGTGCCAGCAGCCTCAGGGACATGGGCTATGGCTACACCTTC. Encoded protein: CASSLRDMGYGYTF.

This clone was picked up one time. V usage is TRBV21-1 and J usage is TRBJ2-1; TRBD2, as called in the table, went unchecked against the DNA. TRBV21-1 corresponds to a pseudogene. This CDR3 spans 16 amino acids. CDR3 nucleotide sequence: TGTGCCAGCAGCAAAGCGGGGGCGGGGGGGCAGAATGAGCAGTTCTTC. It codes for CASSKAGAGGQNEQFF.

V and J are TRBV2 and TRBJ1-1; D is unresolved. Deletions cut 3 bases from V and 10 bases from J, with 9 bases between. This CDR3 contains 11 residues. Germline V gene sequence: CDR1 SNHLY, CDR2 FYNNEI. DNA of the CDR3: TGTGCCAGCAGTGAGGCTCCTGGAGCTTTCTTT. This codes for CASSEAPGAFF.

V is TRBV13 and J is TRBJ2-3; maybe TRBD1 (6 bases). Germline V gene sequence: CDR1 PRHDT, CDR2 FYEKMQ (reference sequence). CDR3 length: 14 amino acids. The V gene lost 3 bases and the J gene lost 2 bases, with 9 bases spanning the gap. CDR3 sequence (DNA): TGTGCCAGCAGCTTTGACAGGCTCACAGATACGCAGTATTTT. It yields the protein CASSFDRLTDTQYF.